A selection of T cell receptor beta chains follows, all from one sample in a study of blood T cell repertoires in COVID-19. Here immunoSEQ multiplex PCR was the method, and the copy in TCRdb shows in-frame clones only, minus some. The sample holds tens of thousands of clones, under 85% seen once. Material for sequencing was peripheral blood. All receptors derive from a woman of 80 years or more with acute or convalescent COVID-19. CDR3s include the opening cysteine and the closing phenylalanine or tryptophan. The order of the fields is CDR3 DNA, CDR3 protein, V gene, J gene, clone size, D gene. D genes are given only for firm matches. Size tells how often a clone was seen (once, few, many) or the class of an expanded clone, and some rows leave it out.

DNA: TGCGCCAGCAGCTTGGGGACAGTGAACACTGAAGCTTTCTTT
CDR3: CASSLGTVNTEAFF
V: TRBV5-1
J: TRBJ1-1
size: few
D: NA

DNA: TGCGCCAGCAGCGCCTCGGGGGGGTCGATCACTGAAGCTTTCTTT
CDR3: CASSASGGSITEAFF
V: TRBV5-1
J: TRBJ1-1
size: NA
D: NA

DNA: TGTGCCAGCAGCTTGGCGGGGAAAAATCAGCCCCAGCATTTT
CDR3: CASSLAGKNQPQHF
V: TRBV5-4
J: TRBJ1-5
size: NA
D: NA

DNA: TGTGCCAGCAGTCTAAAGGGGTACGGGACTGGTAGCTCCTACAATGAGCAGTTCTTC
CDR3: CASSLKGYGTGSSYNEQFF
V: TRBV27
J: TRBJ2-1
size: NA
D: NA

DNA: TGTGCCAGTAGTACGGCGGCCACGCAGTATTTT
CDR3: CASSTAATQYF
V: TRBV19
J: TRBJ2-3
size: NA
D: NA

DNA: TGTGCCAGTAGTCTGAACAGGAACACTGAAGCTTTCTTT
CDR3: CASSLNRNTEAFF
V: TRBV19
J: TRBJ1-1
size: few
D: NA

DNA: TGTGCCAGCAGCTTCACAGGCCAAGAGACCCAGTACTTC
CDR3: CASSFTGQETQYF
V: TRBV7-3
J: TRBJ2-5
size: few
D: NA

DNA: TGTGCTTCACGTGGGCCAAGCAATCAGCCCCAGCATTTT
CDR3: CASRGPSNQPQHF
V: TRBV7-2
J: TRBJ1-5
size: NA
D: NA

DNA: TGTGCCAGCAGTTACCCGACTGGACAGGGGGCATTCGCTTTAATCTACGAGCAGTACTTC
CDR3: CASSYPTGQGAFALIYEQYF
V: TRBV6-2/TRBV6-3
J: TRBJ2-7
size: NA
D: TRBD1

DNA: TGTGCCAGCGCCTCATCCGGGACTAGCGGGAGACATGAGCAGTTCTTC
CDR3: CASASSGTSGRHEQFF
V: TRBV28
J: TRBJ2-1
size: NA
D: TRBD2

DNA: TGCGCCAGCAGCGATCTAGCGGGAGGGAGCGAGCAGTACTTC
CDR3: CASSDLAGGSEQYF
V: TRBV5-1
J: TRBJ2-7
size: once
D: TRBD2

DNA: TGTGCCAGCAGCCTTAGCGGGAGGGGGACCGGGGAGCTGTTTTTT
CDR3: CASSLSGRGTGELFF
V: TRBV9
J: TRBJ2-2
size: once
D: TRBD2

DNA: TGCGCCAGCAGCTTGGGACAGGGGGACTATGGCTACACCTTC
CDR3: CASSLGQGDYGYTF
V: TRBV5-1
J: TRBJ1-2
size: NA
D: TRBD1

DNA: TGCAGCGTCGCGACAGGGGTGGGTGAAAAACTGTTTTTT
CDR3: CSVATGVGEKLFF
V: TRBV29-1
J: TRBJ1-4
size: NA
D: TRBD1

DNA: TGTGCCAGCAGCGTGGGACTAGCGGGAGGAGATACGCAGTATTTT
CDR3: CASSVGLAGGDTQYF
V: TRBV13
J: TRBJ2-3
size: NA
D: TRBD2

DNA: TGTGCCAGCAGTCCTGTGAGAGGCAATGAGCAGTTCTTC
CDR3: CASSPVRGNEQFF
V: TRBV27
J: TRBJ2-1
size: NA
D: NA

DNA: TGTGCCAGCAGCAATCGTGATAGCGGGAGGGCGAGCTACGAGCAGTACTTC
CDR3: CASSNRDSGRASYEQYF
V: TRBV21-1
J: TRBJ2-7
size: NA
D: NA

DNA: TGTGCCAGCAACTGTCGGCAGCGGGAGAGTGCTAACCCCTACGAGCAGTACTTC
CDR3: CASNCRQRESANPYEQYF
V: TRBV3-1/TRBV3-2
J: TRBJ2-7
size: NA
D: TRBD2

DNA: TGTGCCAGCAGCTTGTACCCCCGCCCCTTCAGGAACACTGAAGCTTTCTTT
CDR3: CASSLYPRPFRNTEAFF
V: TRBV5-6
J: TRBJ1-1
size: NA
D: NA

DNA: TGCAGCGCCGGGGGATTGGACACAAACACCGGGGAGCTGTTTTTT
CDR3: CSAGGLDTNTGELFF
V: TRBV29-1
J: TRBJ2-2
size: NA
D: NA

DNA: TGTGCCAGCAGTTACCAACGCGGGGACGGCTATGGCTACACCTTC
CDR3: CASSYQRGDGYGYTF
V: TRBV6-5
J: TRBJ1-2
size: NA
D: NA

DNA: TGCGCCAGCAGCTTGGCAGGTCGACAGGGGGCGCGGTATGGCTACACCTTC
CDR3: CASSLAGRQGARYGYTF
V: TRBV5-1
J: TRBJ1-2
size: few
D: TRBD1

DNA: TGCGCCAGCAGCCAAGACGGTCTAGCGGGAGTCACCGGGGAGCTGTTTTTT
CDR3: CASSQDGLAGVTGELFF
V: TRBV4-1
J: TRBJ2-2
size: NA
D: TRBD2

DNA: TGTGCCAGCTCACCATCCGCGGAGAGCACCGGGGAGCTGTTTTTT
CDR3: CASSPSAESTGELFF
V: TRBV18
J: TRBJ2-2
size: few
D: NA

DNA: TGTGCCAGCACCATTAGCTACCGAGACACCGGGGAGCTGTTTTTT
CDR3: CASTISYRDTGELFF
V: TRBV9
J: TRBJ2-2
size: NA
D: NA

DNA: TGTGCCATCAGAGTCTTCGATAGCACTGAAGCTTTCTTT
CDR3: CAIRVFDSTEAFF
V: TRBV10-3
J: TRBJ1-1
size: NA
D: NA

DNA: TGTGCCAGCAGCCAAGAAGGCCGACAGGGGGCGGGTTTCTTT
CDR3: CASSQEGRQGAGFF
V: TRBV3-1/TRBV3-2
J: TRBJ1-1
size: NA
D: TRBD1

DNA: TGTGCCAGTAGTGTACTACAGGGAAGCAATCAGCCCCAGCATTTT
CDR3: CASSVLQGSNQPQHF
V: TRBV19
J: TRBJ1-5
size: once
D: NA

DNA: TGTGCCAGTAAGGAACAGGGCACGGGCAATCAGCCCCAGCATTTT
CDR3: CASKEQGTGNQPQHF
V: TRBV19
J: TRBJ1-5
size: NA
D: NA

DNA: TGCGCCAGCAGCCAGACAGGGGTAAGCAATCAGCCCCAGCATTTT
CDR3: CASSQTGVSNQPQHF
V: TRBV5-1
J: TRBJ1-5
size: once
D: TRBD1

DNA: TGTGCCAGCAGGACAGGCTTTGGCCAGCCCCAGCATTTT
CDR3: CASRTGFGQPQHF
V: TRBV27
J: TRBJ1-5
size: NA
D: NA

DNA: TGTGCCAGCAGCCGACAGGGGGCGGGGGGGACTGAAGCTTTCTTT
CDR3: CASSRQGAGGTEAFF
V: TRBV5-4
J: TRBJ1-1
size: NA
D: TRBD1

DNA: TGTGCCAGCAGCCTCCCCTCGGGTGAAAAACTGTTTTTT
CDR3: CASSLPSGEKLFF
V: TRBV28
J: TRBJ1-4
size: NA
D: NA

DNA: TGCAGTTCCGGGGACTTCTACGAGCAGTACTTC
CDR3: CSSGDFYEQYF
V: TRBV20-1
J: TRBJ2-7
size: once
D: NA

DNA: TGTGCCTGGAGTCGGCCACGACAGGCAGCTAACTATGGCTACACCTTC
CDR3: CAWSRPRQAANYGYTF
V: TRBV30
J: TRBJ1-2
size: NA
D: NA

DNA: TGTGCCAGCAGCGTAGCCCCCCTCAATGAGCAGTTCTTC
CDR3: CASSVAPLNEQFF
V: TRBV9
J: TRBJ2-1
size: NA
D: NA

DNA: TGTGCCAGCAGCACCGCGGCGCAAGAGACCCAGTACTTC
CDR3: CASSTAAQETQYF
V: TRBV28
J: TRBJ2-5
size: NA
D: NA

DNA: TGTGCCAGCAGGGAGGACACTGAAGCTTTCTTT
CDR3: CASREDTEAFF
V: TRBV6-5
J: TRBJ1-1
size: NA
D: NA

DNA: TGTGCCAGCAGCTTAGATGGGCTAGCGGGAGTAGGAGAGACCCAGTACTTC
CDR3: CASSLDGLAGVGETQYF
V: TRBV7-2
J: TRBJ2-5
size: NA
D: TRBD2

DNA: TGTGCCAGCAGCTTGGGCACCGGAAACACCATATATTTT
CDR3: CASSLGTGNTIYF
V: TRBV7-2
J: TRBJ1-3
size: NA
D: NA

DNA: TGTGCCAGCAGGCTCAGGGGGGAGCTGTTTTTT
CDR3: CASRLRGELFF
V: TRBV2
J: TRBJ2-2
size: NA
D: NA

DNA: TGTGCCATCCAGGTGGCAGGGGATTACACTGAAGCTTTCTTT
CDR3: CAIQVAGDYTEAFF
V: TRBV10-3
J: TRBJ1-1
size: NA
D: NA

DNA: TGTGCCAGCAGCTTATCATTACTGAGCACAGATACGCAGTATTTT
CDR3: CASSLSLLSTDTQYF
V: TRBV7-2
J: TRBJ2-3
size: NA
D: NA

DNA: TGCGCCAGCACGACAGCCTCTGGAAACACCATATATTTT
CDR3: CASTTASGNTIYF
V: TRBV10-2
J: TRBJ1-3
size: NA
D: NA

DNA: TGTGCCAGCAGTTCAGCTGGGACTAGCGATTACGAGCAGTACTTC
CDR3: CASSSAGTSDYEQYF
V: TRBV7-2
J: TRBJ2-7
size: NA
D: TRBD2

DNA: TGTGCCAGCAGTTACCCGATCGGAGCCCAAATGGGTCAAGCAACTAATGAAAAACTGTTTTTT
CDR3: CASSYPIGAQMGQATNEKLFF
V: TRBV6-2/TRBV6-3
J: TRBJ1-4
size: NA
D: NA

DNA: TGTGCCAGCAGTTTTGGCGGGAGAGGGTACAATGAGCAGTTCTTC
CDR3: CASSFGGRGYNEQFF
V: TRBV28
J: TRBJ2-1
size: NA
D: TRBD2

DNA: TGTGCCAGCAGCTCTTCACAGGGAAAGAGTCTAGGCTACACCTTC
CDR3: CASSSSQGKSLGYTF
V: TRBV7-2
J: TRBJ1-2
size: NA
D: NA

DNA: TGTGCCCTCGGACTAGCGGGACGCACAGATACGCAGTATTTT
CDR3: CALGLAGRTDTQYF
V: TRBV7-8
J: TRBJ2-3
size: once
D: TRBD2

DNA: TGTGCCAGCAGCGTACTCACCCTAGCCCCACAGTCCTTC
CDR3: CASSVLTLAPQSF
V: TRBV21-1
J: TRBJ1-2
size: NA
D: NA

DNA: TGTGCCAGCAGTTTATGGGGGGGAAGCCAAGAGACCCAGTACTTC
CDR3: CASSLWGGSQETQYF
V: TRBV28
J: TRBJ2-5
size: NA
D: NA

DNA: TGTGCCAGCAGTCCCCTCCTGGCTAATGAGCAGTTCTTC
CDR3: CASSPLLANEQFF
V: TRBV12-3/TRBV12-4
J: TRBJ2-1
size: few
D: NA

DNA: TGTGCCAGCAGCCACCCTCTAGCGGGAGTGACCTACGAGCAGTACTTC
CDR3: CASSHPLAGVTYEQYF
V: TRBV3-1/TRBV3-2
J: TRBJ2-7
size: NA
D: TRBD2

DNA: TGTGCCAGCAGTCCCGACAGGGCTAATGAAAAACTGTTTTTT
CDR3: CASSPDRANEKLFF
V: TRBV7-2
J: TRBJ1-4
size: NA
D: TRBD1

DNA: TGTGCCAGTAGTCCACGGGACAGGGGGTTTGGGCAGCCCCAGCATTTT
CDR3: CASSPRDRGFGQPQHF
V: TRBV19
J: TRBJ1-5
size: NA
D: TRBD1

DNA: TGTGCCAGCAAAAATAAGGGGGCTGGGGCCAACGTCCTGACTTTC
CDR3: CASKNKGAGANVLTF
V: TRBV6-5
J: TRBJ2-6
size: NA
D: NA

DNA: TGTGCCAGCAGCTTAGACAGGGTGGTGGACAAACTGTTTTTT
CDR3: CASSLDRVVDKLFF
V: TRBV7-9
J: TRBJ1-4
size: NA
D: NA

DNA: TGTGCCAGCGAATCCGGGACAGGCGCCCATTATGGCTACACCTTC
CDR3: CASESGTGAHYGYTF
V: TRBV18
J: TRBJ1-2
size: NA
D: TRBD1

DNA: TGTGCCACCAGGACCCCCGGGACCCACGGGGGTACGCAGTATTTT
CDR3: CATRTPGTHGGTQYF
V: TRBV6-5
J: TRBJ2-3
size: NA
D: NA